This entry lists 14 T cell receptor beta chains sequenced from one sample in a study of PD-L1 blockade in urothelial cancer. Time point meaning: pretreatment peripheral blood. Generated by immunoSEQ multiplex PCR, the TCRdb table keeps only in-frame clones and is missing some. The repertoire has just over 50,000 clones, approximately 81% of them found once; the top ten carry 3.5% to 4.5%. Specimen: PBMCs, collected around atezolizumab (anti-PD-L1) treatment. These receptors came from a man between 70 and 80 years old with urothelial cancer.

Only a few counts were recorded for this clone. The CDR3 DNA sequence: TGTGCCAGTAGGAAATTTGACAGGGAGTGGATTAACACTGAAGCTTTCTTT. Residues: CASRKFDREWINTEAFF. This chain joins TRBV19 and TRBJ1-1; 7 bases map to TRBD1. CDR3 length: 17 amino acids. Unmatched junction bases numbered 15, after V lost 6 bases and J lost 2 bases. The germline V gene encodes CDR1 LNHDA and CDR2 SQIVND (reference sequence).

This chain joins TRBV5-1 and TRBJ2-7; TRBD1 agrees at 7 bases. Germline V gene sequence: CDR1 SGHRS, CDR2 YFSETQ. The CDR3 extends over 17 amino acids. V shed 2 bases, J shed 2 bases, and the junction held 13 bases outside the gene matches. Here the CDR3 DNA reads TGCGCCAGCAGCTTTTCCGGGACCTCAGGGGGAACCTACGAGCAGTACTTC. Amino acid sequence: CASSFSGTSGGTYEQYF.

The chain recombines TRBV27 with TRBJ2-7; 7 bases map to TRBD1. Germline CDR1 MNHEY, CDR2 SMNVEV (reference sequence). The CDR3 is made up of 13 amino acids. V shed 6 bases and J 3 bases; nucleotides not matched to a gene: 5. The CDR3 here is CASRQYRGYEQYF. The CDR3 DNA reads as TGTGCCAGCAGACAGTACAGGGGCTACGAGCAGTACTTC.

The CDR3 nucleotides are TGTGCCAGCAGTGGACTCCGGAGGGAGACCCAGTACTTC. Its translation is CASSGLRRETQYF. J is TRBJ2-5 and V is TRBV2, with D possibly matching TRBD2 (5 bases). Trimming took off 4 bases at V and 5 bases at J, with 11 bases between the two ends. This CDR3 region has 13 residues. From germline, CDR1 is SNHLY and CDR2 FYNNEI.

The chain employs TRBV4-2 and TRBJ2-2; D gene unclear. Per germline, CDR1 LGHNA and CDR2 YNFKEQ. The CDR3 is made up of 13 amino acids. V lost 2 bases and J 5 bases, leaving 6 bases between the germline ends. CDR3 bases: TGTGCCAGCAGCCAAAAGAGAACCGGGGAGCTGTTTTTT. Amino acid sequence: CASSQKRTGELFF.

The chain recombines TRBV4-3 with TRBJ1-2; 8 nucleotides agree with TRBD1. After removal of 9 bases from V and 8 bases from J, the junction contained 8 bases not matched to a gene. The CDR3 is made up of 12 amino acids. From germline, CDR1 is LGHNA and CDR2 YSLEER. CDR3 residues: CASRQGAGGYTF. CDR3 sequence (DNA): TGCGCCAGTCGGCAGGGGGCGGGAGGCTACACCTTC.

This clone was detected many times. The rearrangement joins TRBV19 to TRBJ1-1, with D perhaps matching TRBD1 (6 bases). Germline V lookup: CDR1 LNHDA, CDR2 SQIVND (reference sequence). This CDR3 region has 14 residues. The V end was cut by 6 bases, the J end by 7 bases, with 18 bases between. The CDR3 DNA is TGTGCCAGTAGCCTACAGGGACGTACCATTGAAGCTTTCTTT. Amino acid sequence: CASSLQGRTIEAFF.

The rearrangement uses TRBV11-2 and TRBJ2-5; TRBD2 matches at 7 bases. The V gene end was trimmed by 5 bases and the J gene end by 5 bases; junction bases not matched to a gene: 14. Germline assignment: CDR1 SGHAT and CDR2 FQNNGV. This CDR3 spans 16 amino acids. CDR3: CASSLTSASPSETQYF. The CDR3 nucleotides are TGTGCCAGCAGCCTCACTAGCGCGTCCCCATCGGAGACCCAGTACTTC.

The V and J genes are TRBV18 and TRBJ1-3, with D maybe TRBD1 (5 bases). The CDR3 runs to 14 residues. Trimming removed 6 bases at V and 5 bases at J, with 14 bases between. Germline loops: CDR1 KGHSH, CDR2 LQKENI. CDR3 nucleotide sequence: TGTGCCAGCTCCCTGGCGGACACCCGAAACACCATATATTTT. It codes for CASSLADTRNTIYF. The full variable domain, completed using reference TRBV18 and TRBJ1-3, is NAGVMQNPRHLVRRRGQEARLRCSPMKGHSHVYWYRQLPEEGLKFMVYLQKENIIDESGMPKERFSAEFPKEGPSILRIQQVVRGDSAAYFCASSLADTRNTIYFGEGSWLTVV.

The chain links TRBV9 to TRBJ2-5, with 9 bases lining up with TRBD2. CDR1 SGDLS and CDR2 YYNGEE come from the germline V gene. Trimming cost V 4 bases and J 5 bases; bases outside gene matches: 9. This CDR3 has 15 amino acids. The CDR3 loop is CASSTGLANRETQYF. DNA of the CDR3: TGTGCCAGCAGCACAGGACTAGCGAATCGGGAGACCCAGTACTTC. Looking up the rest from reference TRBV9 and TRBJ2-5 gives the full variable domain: DSGVTQTPKHLITATGQRVTLRCSPRSGDLSVYWYQQSLDQGLQFLIQYYNGEERAKGNILERFSAQQFPDLHSELNLSSLELGDSALYFCASSTGLANRETQYFGPGTRLLVL.

The chain's CDR3 is CASSQDGGTGFLEKLFF. The CDR3 DNA reads TGCGCCAGCAGCCAAGACGGGGGGACAGGTTTTTTAGAAAAACTGTTTTTT. V and J are TRBV4-3 and TRBJ1-4, with 8 bases that match TRBD1. Germline CDR1 reads LGHNA; CDR2 reads YSLEER. CDR3 length: 17 residues. The trim removed 0 bases at V and 8 bases at J, leaving 11 bases unmatched.

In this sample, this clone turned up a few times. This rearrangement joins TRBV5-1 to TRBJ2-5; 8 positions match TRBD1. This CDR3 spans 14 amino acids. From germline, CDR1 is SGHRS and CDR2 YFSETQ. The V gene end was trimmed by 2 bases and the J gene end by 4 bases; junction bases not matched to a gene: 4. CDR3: CASSFGQGGETQYF. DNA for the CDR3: TGCGCCAGCAGCTTTGGACAGGGCGGAGAGACCCAGTACTTC.

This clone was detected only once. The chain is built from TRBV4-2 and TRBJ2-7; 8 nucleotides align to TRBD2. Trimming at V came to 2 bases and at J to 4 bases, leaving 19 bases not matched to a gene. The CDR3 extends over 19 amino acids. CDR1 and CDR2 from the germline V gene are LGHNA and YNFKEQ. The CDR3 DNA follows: TGTGCCAGCAGCCAACCACCTCTTTCGGGAGGGAACAGATTATACGAGCAGTACTTC. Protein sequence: CASSQPPLSGGNRLYEQYF.

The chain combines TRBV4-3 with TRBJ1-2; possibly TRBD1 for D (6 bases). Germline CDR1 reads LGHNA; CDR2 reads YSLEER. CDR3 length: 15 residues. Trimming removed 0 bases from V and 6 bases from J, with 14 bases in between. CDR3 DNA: TGCGCCAGCAGCCAAGATGCCAGGGGAAGGCATGGCTACACCTTC. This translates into CASSQDARGRHGYTF.